This record concerns one T cell receptor beta chain sequence. What it binds is unknown. The time point was: newly diagnosed GD, antithyroid drugs for less than 3 months. The TCR library was made from RNA that had been extracted from PBMCs in TRIzol. A volume of 7 to 9 milliliters of peripheral blood was collected in EDTA tubes. The source of the sample is a study of regulatory T cells in long-lasting Graves disease. Study information: Under 3 months of antithyroid drugs had been taken by newly diagnosed Graves' patients.

Study-wide results and limits: Thyroid tissue was not sampled; only peripheral blood was.

V shed 1 base and J shed 7 bases, with 11 bases lying between them. Germline V gene sequence: CDR1 LNHDA, CDR2 SQIVND (reference sequence). CDR3 length: 14 amino acids. Arm-PCR with iRepertoire HTBI primers amplified the CDR3 regions for these TCR beta libraries. One entry per CDR3 protein results from TCRdb running MiXCR on the multiplex PCR reads. Of almost 450,000 distinct CDR3 sequences detected, roughly 15% appear once; the ten largest clones hold 9.5% to 12%. These same records also appear under a second study, on T cells in Graves' hyperthyroidism and ophthalmopathy. That source notes: In the first-round RT-PCR of the TCR CDR3, the HTBI primer set was used.

This sequence originates from a woman aged 25 to 45 with Graves disease. This specimen consisted of peripheral blood mononuclear cells (PBMCs), obtained at new diagnosis, from a patient treated with antithyroid drugs. The rearrangement uses TRBV19 and TRBJ2-4; D unclear. For the CDR3, the DNA is TGTGCCAGTAGTATAGCGGCAGGATGGAACATTCAGTACTTC. Translating it yields CASSIAAGWNIQYF.